This T cell receptor (beta chain) appears in the sequencing data of a study of OX40 agonist ivuxolimab in advanced cancers. In regard to this clone: The antigen is unknown.

Generated by immunoSEQ multiplex PCR, the TCRdb table keeps only in-frame clones and is missing some. The sample lists 30,000 to 40,000 clones, 90% to 95% occurring once. Broader study findings: There were, on average, more expanded clones in CD8+ T cells than in CD4+. Among the lowest levels of clonal expansion were found in partial responders at 0.1-3.0 mg/kg. Doses of 0.1 to 3.0 mg/kg were accompanied by clonal expansion of CD4+ and CD8+ blood T cells by week 6.

Blood sampling was done at baseline, cycle 4 day 1, and cycle 7 day 1. The clonotype comes from an adult with an advanced solid tumor such as melanoma, head and neck, liver or kidney cancer. Sequences were derived from CD4+ or CD8+ T cells sorted from blood, sampled in a trial of the OX40 agonist ivuxolimab.

The CDR3 loop is CASSLVGERVTGELFF. CDR3 sequence (DNA): TGCGCCAGCAGCTTGGTTGGCGAAAGGGTCACCGGGGAGCTGTTTTTT. The V and J genes are TRBV5-1 and TRBJ2-2; D ambiguous. CDR3 length: 16 amino acids. Trimming took off 0 bases at V and 4 bases at J, with 13 bases between the two ends. Looked up from germline, CDR1 is SGHRS and CDR2 is YFSETQ.